The source of this T cell receptor (beta chain) is a study of T cell changes during pregnancy in multiple sclerosis. Assay used: immunoSEQ multiplex PCR; TCRdb lists only in-frame clones, some missing. Among fewer than 50,000 clones listed, roughly nine tenths were seen once. The CDR3 is made up of 15 amino acids. V was trimmed by 4 bases and J by 4 bases, leaving 16 bases between them. Germline V gene lookup returns CDR1 SGHNT and CDR2 YYREEE (reference sequence). This receptor was identified in a female donor with multiple sclerosis, enrolled in a pregnancy study. V is TRBV5-4 and J is TRBJ2-3, with a possible D match to TRBD2 (6 bases). The specimen was CD4+ T cells from peripheral blood mononuclear cells, collected in the third trimester of pregnancy. Written as DNA, the CDR3 is TGTGCCAGCAGCCGCAAGTCGGGGGATCCAGATACGCAGTATTTT. This codes for CASSRKSGDPDTQYF.